These 13 T cell receptor beta chains originate from one sample sequenced in a study of cytomegalovirus exposure and HLA in healthy donors (dated by TCRdb to the late 2010s). Library generation was performed with the immunoSEQ multiplex PCR assay. For the multiplex PCR, a mixture combining 60 forward primers for TCR Vbeta segments and 13 reverse primers for TCR Jbeta segments was used. As stored in TCRdb, this immuneACCESS dataset retains in-frame rearrangements with V and J assigned. A fraction of the clones does not appear; measured against another copy, unresolved V genes explain less than half of the discrepancy, and the remainder lacks a known reason. This sample is represented by 95,000 to 150,000 clones; about 83% of them were singletons. The ten largest clonotypes hold more than 3.5% of the sample. The specimen was PBMCs. These receptors all come from a woman aged 40-49 years in good health and CMV-seropositive.

The sample holds one count of this clone. This sequence joins TRBV5-6 and TRBJ2-1, with 8 bases that match TRBD1. The CDR3 has 15 amino acids. V gave up 4 bases and J gave up 4 bases; unmatched junction bases: 7. Germline assignment: CDR1 SGHDT and CDR2 YYEEEE. CDR3 residues: CASSDDRGAYNEQFF. DNA of the CDR3: TGTGCCAGCAGCGACGACAGGGGCGCATACAATGAGCAGTTCTTC.

The rearrangement links TRBV28 to TRBJ1-1; D may be TRBD1 (5 bases). V was trimmed by 8 bases and J by 4 bases, leaving 17 bases between them. There are 14 residues in the CDR3. The germline V gene has CDR1 MDHEN and CDR2 SYDVKM. DNA for the CDR3: TGTGCCAGCCGCGGGGGGGGAGACATCACTGAAGCTTTCTTT. Translating gives CASRGGGDITEAFF.

The chain joins TRBV2 to TRBJ2-7, with D possibly being TRBD1 (6 bases). The CDR3 extends over 16 amino acids. Germline V gene lookup returns CDR1 SNHLY and CDR2 FYNNEI. V lost 6 bases and J 6 bases, leaving 24 bases between the germline ends. CDR3 sequence (DNA): TGTGCCAGCAGGGGTTTTCCGGGACAAATAGTCACCGAGCAGTACTTC. Residues: CASRGFPGQIVTEQYF.

This clone has only one observation. This chain links TRBV15 with TRBJ2-5; 12 bases agree with TRBD2. The CDR3 totals 17 residues. V dropped 0 bases and J dropped 5; count of bases not matched to a gene: 7. Germline CDR1 and CDR2: LNHNV and YYDKDF (reference sequence). The CDR3 DNA reads as TGTGCCACCAGCAGAGAAGTCGCTAGCGGGAGGGGGGAGACCCAGTACTTC. Translated: CATSREVASGRGETQYF.

Regarding this clone: A read error may produce the germline difference seen at one junction end. This chain joins TRBV27 and TRBJ2-7; 12 positions agree with TRBD2. The V gene's germline CDR1 is MNHEY and CDR2 SMNVEV (reference sequence). The CDR3 consists of 14 residues. CDR3 coding DNA: TGTGCCAGCAGAGAATATGGACTAGCGGGAACAACGAACTTC. Translated, it gives CASREYGLAGTTNF.

This chain links TRBV6-1 with TRBJ1-2; D is undetermined. The CDR3 length is 14 residues. V was shortened by 7 bases and J by 0 bases, with 12 bases between the two germline ends. Germline CDR1 reads MNHNS; CDR2 reads SASEGT. The CDR3 DNA sequence: TGTGCCAGCATGTTCAGTCGATCTAACTATGGCTACACCTTC. Its protein is CASMFSRSNYGYTF.

The V call is TRBV30, the J call TRBJ2-1; TRBD2 aligns across 13 bases. The CDR3 runs to 15 residues. Germline values: CDR1 GTSNPN, CDR2 SVGIG (reference sequence). The trim removed 2 bases at V and 9 bases at J, leaving 7 bases unmatched. CDR3 in DNA: TGTGCCTGGAGTTCAACTAGCGGGAGGGCCGGTGAGCAGTTCTTC. It is translated as CAWSSTSGRAGEQFF. Variable domain in full (rest from reference TRBV30 and TRBJ2-1): SQTIHQWPATLVQPVGSPLSLECTVEGTSNPNLYWYRQAAGRGLQLLFYSVGIGQISSEVPQNLSASRPQDRQFILSSKKLLLSDSGFYLCAWSSTSGRAGEQFFGPGTRLTVL.

The CDR3 loop is CASRPGGLETQYF. The CDR3 DNA is TGTGCCAGCAGGCCAGGGGGCCTAGAGACCCAGTACTTC. The chain joins TRBV2 to TRBJ2-5; 8 bases agree with TRBD1. Trimming removed 6 bases from V and 4 bases from J; junction bases left unmatched: 4. This CDR3 is built from 13 residues. The germline CDR1 and CDR2 sequences are SNHLY and FYNNEI. Supplemented by reference TRBV2 and TRBJ2-5, the full variable domain reads EPEVTQTPSHQVTQMGQEVILRCVPISNHLYFYWYRQILGQKVEFLVSFYNNEISEKSEIFDDQFSVERPDGSNFTLKIRSTKLEDSAMYFCASRPGGLETQYFGPGTRLLVL.

The chain has TRBV14 and TRBJ2-7, with a tentative D call TRBD1 (5 bases). CDR1 and CDR2 from the germline V gene are SGHDN and FVKESK. V lost 1 base to trimming and J lost 5 bases, with 18 bases between them. The CDR3 loop spans 16 amino acids. CDR3 region: CASSQGWQGVRNEQYF. The CDR3 DNA reads TGTGCCAGCAGCCAAGGTTGGCAGGGCGTTAGGAACGAGCAGTACTTC.

V and J are TRBV29-1 and TRBJ1-1; unclear D gene. V lost 7 bases, J lost 5 bases, and 20 bases lay in between. The CDR3 is 14 amino acids. Germline CDR1 and CDR2: SQVTM and ANQGSEA. CDR3: CSADLDGGGTEAFF. CDR3 bases: TGCAGCGCCGACCTTGACGGAGGAGGGACTGAAGCTTTCTTT.

This chain connects TRBV19 to TRBJ1-4; D is perhaps TRBD1 (6 bases). V shed 4 bases and J shed 0 bases, with 15 bases lying between them. This CDR3 spans 17 amino acids. Germline assignment: CDR1 LNHDA and CDR2 SQIVND (reference sequence). Here the CDR3 reads CASSNIQGPSTNEKLFF. CDR3 bases: TGTGCCAGTAGTAATATTCAGGGGCCTTCAACTAATGAAAAACTGTTTTTT.

The CDR3 coding sequence is TGCGCCAGCAGCCAAGAAAGTCGGACTCTCAATGAAAAACTGTTTTTT. It is translated as CASSQESRTLNEKLFF. The V and J genes are TRBV4-3 and TRBJ1-4; D ambiguous. Trimming took off 0 bases at V and 5 bases at J, with 13 bases between the two ends. CDR1 is LGHNA and CDR2 is YSLEER in the germline V gene. The CDR3 has 16 amino acids.

The chain joins TRBV25-1 to TRBJ2-1; no clear D gene. Deletions cut 5 bases from V and 3 bases from J, with 5 bases between. This CDR3 spans 12 amino acids. CDR1 and CDR2 from the germline V gene are MGHDK and SYGVNS. The CDR3 DNA follows: TGTGCCAGCAGTCCAGACTACAATGAGCAGTTCTTC. Translating it yields CASSPDYNEQFF.